A selection of T cell receptor beta chains follows, all from one sample in a study of blood T cell repertoires in COVID-19. Sequencing was performed with immunoSEQ multiplex PCR; in TCRdb, only in-frame clones are kept and a portion is missing. The repertoire holds under 90,000 clones, with 65% to 90% as singletons. Sequencing was done on a sample of peripheral blood. These receptor sequences come from an elderly man with acute or convalescent COVID-19. Both conserved end residues are trimmed from each CDR3. Each record gives: CDR3 protein, V gene, clone size, J gene, D gene. The D gene is left open where the match is weak. The size field is filled for only some rows; it gives once, few, many or a size class.

ASSQVSGGETQY,TRBV4-2,.,TRBJ2-5,TRBD2
ASGGYTGELF,TRBV19,.,TRBJ2-2,.
SVVEGGGLADTQY,TRBV29-1,.,TRBJ2-3,.
ASSQLGQIGYT,TRBV23-1,.,TRBJ1-2,TRBD1
ASSDSGFGNQPQH,TRBV11-2,.,TRBJ1-5,.
ASRSGGGAFGTEAF,TRBV5-5,.,TRBJ1-1,TRBD1
AWSVRGRGTTDTQY,TRBV30,.,TRBJ2-3,.
ASSWKRAYEQY,TRBV28,.,TRBJ2-7,.
ASSFASRGTDTQY,TRBV5-4,.,TRBJ2-3,.
ASSLPTTSPELF,TRBV28,.,TRBJ2-2,.
ASKPRTVNTGELF,TRBV5-1,.,TRBJ2-2,.
ASSQRINEQF,TRBV28,.,TRBJ2-1,.
ASRRGGRREETQY,TRBV10-2,.,TRBJ2-5,TRBD2
ASSLAGRENIQY,TRBV28,.,TRBJ2-4,.
ASSTLAGNSYEQY,TRBV7-9,.,TRBJ2-7,TRBD2
ASSPGQGGTEAF,TRBV7-2,once,TRBJ1-1,TRBD1
ASSSLGTEAF,TRBV6-6,.,TRBJ1-1,.
ASSRTGTDTLYGYT,TRBV5-1,.,TRBJ1-2,TRBD1
ASSFGQPRVEPQH,TRBV19,.,TRBJ1-5,.
ASRQGALGYGYT,TRBV27,.,TRBJ1-2,TRBD1
ASKYQVNTEAF,TRBV28,.,TRBJ1-1,.
ASSQDWYLEANTGELF,TRBV4-3,.,TRBJ2-2,.
ASSQKTSGYNEQF,TRBV11-2,.,TRBJ2-1,TRBD2
SAPEASGRATDTQY,TRBV29-1,.,TRBJ2-3,TRBD2
ATSDRGDQPQH,TRBV24-1,few,TRBJ1-5,TRBD1
ASSARGQGARTEAF,TRBV7-2,.,TRBJ1-1,TRBD1
ASRTAQGGNEQF,TRBV5-4,.,TRBJ2-1,.
ASSLGGLRNTGELF,TRBV5-1,.,TRBJ2-2,.
ASSPPAGNYNEQF,TRBV27,.,TRBJ2-1,TRBD2